A selection of T cell receptor beta chains follows, all from one sample in a study of OX40 agonist ivuxolimab in advanced cancers. The assay was immunoSEQ multiplex PCR, and TCRdb's table has in-frame clones only and misses some. The profile shows about 6,700 clones, over 90% of them singletons. The sample in question was CD4+ or CD8+ T cells sorted from blood, obtained in a trial of the OX40 agonist ivuxolimab. These receptors were obtained from an adult with an advanced solid tumor such as melanoma, head and neck, liver or kidney cancer. Each CDR3 is given with its conserved first and last residue. A D gene is named only where the DNA matches it firmly. Clone size is stated in some rows and not others, as once, few, many or a class when expanded.

TRBJ2-7	NA	TRBV2	NA	TGTGCCAGCAGTGAAGCCTCGGAGGAGCAGTACTTC	CASSEASEEQYF
TRBJ2-3	NA	TRBV5-1	NA	TGCGCCAGCAGTAGGACAGGCACAGATACGCAGTATTTT	CASSRTGTDTQYF
TRBJ2-7	NA	TRBV18	NA	TGTGCCAGCTCACCAACCGGGACAACCTACGAGCAGTACTTC	CASSPTGTTYEQYF
TRBJ1-2	NA	TRBV2	NA	TGTGCCAGCAGTGAAAAGGTTGGGGGCTGGGGCTACACCTTC	CASSEKVGGWGYTF
TRBJ2-3	NA	TRBV19	TRBD2	TGTGCCAGTAGATCTAGCGGGAGGGAGGGCACAGATACGCAGTATTTT	CASRSSGREGTDTQYF
TRBJ2-1	once	TRBV6-1	TRBD2	TGTGCCAGCACCACAAGCGGGAGGGCCAATGAGCAGTTCTTC	CASTTSGRANEQFF
TRBJ1-1	few	TRBV30	NA	TGTGCCTGGACGCGGTTGGTTGAAGCTTTCTTT	CAWTRLVEAFF
TRBJ2-5	once	TRBV5-1	NA	TGCGCCAGCAGGATGGAGGGGAGGCAAGAGACCCAGTACTTC	CASRMEGRQETQYF
TRBJ2-3	NA	TRBV19	NA	TGTGCCAGTAGTGGGCAGGGAAGTCCGGCAGATACGCAGTATTTT	CASSGQGSPADTQYF
TRBJ2-3	NA	TRBV27	TRBD1	TGTGCCACCCGACCACGGGACAGCGTCATGTTTGGGGCAGATACGCAGTATTTT	CATRPRDSVMFGADTQYF
TRBJ1-1	NA	TRBV5-4	TRBD1	TGTGCCAGCAGCAACCGGACAGGTTCAGGGACTGAAGCTTTCTTT	CASSNRTGSGTEAFF
TRBJ1-4	once	TRBV30	NA	TGTGCCTGGGCCTCAACTAATGAAAAACTGTTTTTT	CAWASTNEKLFF